The 21 T cell receptor beta chains given below trace back to one sample, sequenced in a study of blood T cells in healthy people across ages. Primed by a sample-barcoded 5' primer and a J-beta primer mix, a second PCR proceeded for 7 to 11 cycles. TCRdb passed the 5' RACE reads through MiXCR, listing each CDR3 protein once. The sample carries over a million distinct CDR3 sequences, around 45% recorded once. Sequencing used blood. These receptors were obtained from an older woman in good health.

This chain connects TRBV5-6 to TRBJ2-1; 8 bases fit TRBD2. This CDR3 is built from 17 residues. J lost 3 bases, V lost 2 bases, and 10 bases had no gene match. From germline, CDR1 is SGHDT and CDR2 YYEEEE. CDR3 residues: CASSFSVSGNYYNEQFF. The CDR3 DNA is TGTGCCAGCAGCTTTTCAGTTAGCGGGAACTACTACAATGAGCAGTTCTTC.

The rearrangement joins TRBV2 to TRBJ1-5, with D hard to call. V was trimmed by 0 bases and J by 12 bases, leaving 6 bases between them. This CDR3 is built from 11 residues. Germline V CDR1 and CDR2: SNHLY, FYNNEI. The CDR3 here is CASSEASSQHF. The CDR3 DNA reads as TGTGCCAGCAGTGAAGCAAGCAGCCAGCATTTT.

In this sample, this clonotype turned up many times. A read error may be the cause here, since a much bigger clone is one base away. J is TRBJ2-3 and V is TRBV20-1, with D possibly matching TRBD2 (6 bases). Germline lookup yields CDR1 DFQATT and CDR2 SNEGSKA (reference sequence). CDR3 length equals 15 residues. The V gene lost 0 bases and the J gene lost 1 base, with 11 bases spanning the gap. CDR3 coding DNA: TGCAGTGCTAGAGATTGGGGGGTGGGCACAGATACGCAGTATTTT. Amino acids: CSARDWGVGTDTQYF.

This clonotype was counted a few times. V gene TRBV20-1 combines with J gene TRBJ2-3; D ambiguous. Germline CDR1 reads DFQATT; CDR2 reads SNEGSKA (reference sequence). The V end lost 0 bases, the J end lost 6 bases, and 7 bases lay between the germline ends. The CDR3 runs to 12 residues. The CDR3 DNA sequence: TGCAGTGCTAGAGATCCCTTGGATACGCAGTATTTT. Amino acids: CSARDPLDTQYF.

This clonotype was counted between two and nine times. The CDR3 protein is CSVLPGLANNEQFF. The CDR3 DNA is TGCAGCGTCTTACCGGGACTAGCCAACAATGAGCAGTTCTTC. The gene calls are TRBV29-1 and TRBJ2-1; 9 bases align to TRBD2. The CDR3 sequence is 14 residues long. V was clipped by 6 bases and J by 5 bases; unmatched bases: 8. Per the germline V gene, CDR1 is SQVTM and CDR2 is ANQGSEA.

This CDR3 reads CASSLAGASLGAGYTF. The DNA of the CDR3 is TGTGCCAGCAGTCTGGCAGGGGCAAGTTTGGGAGCTGGCTACACCTTC. The V call is TRBV12-3 or TRBV12-4, the J call TRBJ1-2, with a possible D match to TRBD1 (6 bases). The V gene lost 5 bases and the J gene lost 7 bases, with 23 bases spanning the gap. The CDR3 is 16 amino acids.

This clonotype has just a few counts. The J gene is TRBJ1-1, the V gene TRBV18; no definite D call. Germline CDR1 is KGHSH and CDR2 is LQKENI. V shed 1 base and J shed 0 bases, with 6 bases lying between them. CDR3 length: 14 amino acids. The CDR3 DNA sequence: TGTGCCAGCTCACCACAAGGGATGAACACTGAAGCTTTCTTT. Translating gives CASSPQGMNTEAFF.

A single count supports this clonotype. A junction boundary mismatches the germline segment, possibly from a read error. The CDR3 sequence is CANSSGHSSYEQYF. CDR3 nucleotides: TGTGCCAACAGTTCGGGACATAGCTCCTACGAGCAGTACTTC. This chain links TRBV6-5 with TRBJ2-7; a weak D match, TRBD1 (6 bases). CDR1 is MNHEY, CDR2 SVGAGI, per germline. The CDR3 loop spans 14 amino acids.

Remarks on this clonotype: This may be a read error: a much more frequent sequence differs by one nucleotide. The rearrangement joins TRBV7-2 to TRBJ2-7; TRBD2 might be the D (5 bases). Germline loops: CDR1 SGHTA, CDR2 FQGNSA. The CDR3 extends over 15 amino acids. Deletions cut 5 bases from V and 0 bases from J, with 14 bases between. CDR3 in amino acids: CASSVSETISYEQYF. CDR3 sequence (DNA): TGTGCCAGCAGCGTTAGCGAGACCATCTCCTACGAGCAGTACTTC.

The table lists this clonotype with a few counts. The V call is TRBV29-1, the J call TRBJ1-4; tentative D call: TRBD1 (5 bases). Deletions cut 7 bases from V and 8 bases from J, with 14 bases between. CDR3 length: 12 residues. Germline V gives CDR1 SQVTM, CDR2 ANQGSEA. The CDR3 reads CSGTQGGEKLFF. DNA of the CDR3: TGCAGCGGGACTCAGGGCGGGGAAAAACTGTTTTTT.

The table lists this clonotype with many counts. The CDR3 reads CSARDQQGVPETQYF. CDR3 coding DNA: TGCAGTGCTAGAGATCAGCAGGGGGTCCCAGAGACCCAGTACTTC. The chain combines TRBV20-1 with TRBJ2-5; the match to TRBD1 covers 7 bases. The CDR3 contains 15 residues. Unmatched junction bases numbered 8, after V lost 0 bases and J lost 4 bases. From germline, CDR1 is DFQATT and CDR2 SNEGSKA (reference sequence).

This clonotype was observed once. J is TRBJ1-5 and V is TRBV6-1; the match to TRBD1 covers 9 bases. The CDR3 spans 17 residues. The V and J ends lost 4 bases and 3 bases, in that order; junction bases with no gene match: 10. CDR1 MNHNS and CDR2 SASEGT come from the germline V gene. CDR3 region: CASSVLGQGAINQPQHF. The CDR3 nucleotides are TGTGCCAGCAGTGTATTGGGACAGGGTGCTATCAATCAGCCCCAGCATTTT.

The V gene is TRBV6-1, the J gene TRBJ2-7; 8 bases match TRBD2. Germline V lookup: CDR1 MNHNS, CDR2 SASEGT. V lost 7 bases and J lost 0; bases outside the gene matches: 8. There are 15 residues in the CDR3. The CDR3 DNA reads as TGTGCCAGCACTCCAACTAGCGGCGTCTCCTACGAGCAGTACTTC. Encoded protein: CASTPTSGVSYEQYF.

As concerns this clonotype: This may come from a read error, since a much larger clone is one base off. CDR3 in amino acids: CASSRQGHEQYF. For the CDR3, the DNA is TGTGCCAGCAGCCGACAGGGCCACGAGCAGTACTTC. The chain carries TRBV11-2 and TRBJ2-7; 7 bases fit TRBD1. This CDR3 region has 12 residues. Looked up from germline, CDR1 is SGHAT and CDR2 is FQNNGV. V lost 5 bases, J lost 5 bases, and 3 bases stayed unmatched.

In its sample, this clonotype was seen a few times. This sequence joins TRBV27 and TRBJ2-7; D remains ambiguous. Per germline, CDR1 MNHEY and CDR2 SMNVEV (reference sequence). V was clipped by 6 bases and J by 0 bases, with 12 bases between them. CDR3 length: 14 residues. CDR3 bases: TGTGCCAGCAGACCGGGCCCCAGCTCCTACGAGCAGTACTTC. As protein: CASRPGPSSYEQYF.

This clonotype was seen a handful of times. CDR3 in amino acids: CASSLVIPGNTEAFF. CDR3 bases: TGTGCCAGCAGTTTAGTAATACCGGGGAACACTGAAGCTTTCTTT. The rearrangement links TRBV12-3 or TRBV12-4 to TRBJ1-1; unclear D gene. The CDR3 spans 15 residues. Trimming stripped 1 base from V and 1 base from J, with 10 bases between.

The CDR3, as DNA: TGTGCCAGCAGCGTAGTTACAGGCCCGGGGGAGACCCAGTACTTC. Protein sequence: CASSVVTGPGETQYF. The chain carries TRBV9 and TRBJ2-5, with D tentatively TRBD1 or TRBD2 (5 bases each). Trimming pared 0 bases from V and 5 bases from J, leaving 14 bases between. The CDR3 is 15 amino acids. The germline CDR1 and CDR2 sequences are SGDLS and YYNGEE.

The chain couples TRBV5-6 to TRBJ2-7; no clear D. CDR3 length equals 16 residues. Trimming cost V 0 bases and J 0 bases, with 13 bases left between them. CDR1 is SGHDT and CDR2 is YYEEEE in the germline V gene. The CDR3, as DNA: TGTGCCAGCAGCTTGGGGGAACTTATCCCCTCCTACGAGCAGTACTTC. This codes for CASSLGELIPSYEQYF.

The chain has TRBV27 and TRBJ2-3, with 16 bases aligning to TRBD2. The CDR3 has 17 amino acids. After removal of 2 bases from V and 7 bases from J, the junction contained 6 bases not matched to a gene. Germline V gene data show CDR1 as MNHEY and CDR2 as SMNVEV (reference sequence). The CDR3 sequence is CASSLEGLAGGPNTQYF. CDR3 nucleotide sequence: TGTGCCAGCAGTTTAGAGGGACTAGCGGGAGGGCCGAATACGCAGTATTTT.

This clonotype was found a few times. The chain carries TRBV29-1 and TRBJ2-7; weak D call: TRBD1 (6 bases). This CDR3 region has 14 residues. Trimming took 6 bases from V and 4 from J, leaving 19 bases between them. Per germline, CDR1 SQVTM and CDR2 ANQGSEA. CDR3 sequence (DNA): TGCAGCGTAGTAATCGGGGACACCGAATACGAGCAGTACTTC. Translated, it gives CSVVIGDTEYEQYF.

This clonotype was seen a handful of times. V is TRBV2 and J is TRBJ1-2, with TRBD1 matching 8 bases. Germline V gene sequence: CDR1 SNHLY, CDR2 FYNNEI. The CDR3 length is 13 residues. The V gene end was trimmed by 9 bases and the J gene end by 3 bases; junction bases not matched to a gene: 6. CDR3 region: CAREVGQDYGYTF. In DNA form, the CDR3 reads TGTGCCAGGGAAGTGGGACAGGACTATGGCTACACCTTC. The entire variable domain, with the rest obtained from reference TRBV2 and TRBJ1-2, is as follows: EPEVTQTPSHQVTQMGQEVILRCVPISNHLYFYWYRQILGQKVEFLVSFYNNEISEKSEIFDDQFSVERPDGSNFTLKIRSTKLEDSAMYFCAREVGQDYGYTFGSGTRLTVV.